This T cell receptor beta chain was sequenced in a study of technical replicates of blood from a few donors. Generated by immunoSEQ multiplex PCR, the TCRdb table keeps only in-frame clones and is missing some. Among approximately 85,000 clones listed, 92% were seen once. CDR1 MGHRA and CDR2 YSYEKL come from the germline V gene. This CDR3 has 14 amino acids. V was shortened by 0 bases and J by 7 bases, with 12 bases between the two germline ends. Source material: T cells isolated from PBMCs. The sequence derives from a human donor in good health. The chain links TRBV4-1 to TRBJ1-2; no reliable D call. This chain's CDR3 is CASSQEEGMGGYTF. The CDR3 DNA reads TGCGCCAGCAGCCAAGAAGAGGGTATGGGTGGCTACACCTTC.